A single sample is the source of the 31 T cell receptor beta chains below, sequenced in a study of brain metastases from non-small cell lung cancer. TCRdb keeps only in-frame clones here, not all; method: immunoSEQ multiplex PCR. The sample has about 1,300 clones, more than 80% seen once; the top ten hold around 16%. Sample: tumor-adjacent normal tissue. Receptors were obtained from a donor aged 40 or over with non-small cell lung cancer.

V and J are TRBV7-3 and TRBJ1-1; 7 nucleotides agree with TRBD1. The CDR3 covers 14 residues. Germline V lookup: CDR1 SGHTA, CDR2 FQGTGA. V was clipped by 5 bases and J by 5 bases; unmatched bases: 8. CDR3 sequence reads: CASSVTGEDTEAFF. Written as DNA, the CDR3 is TGTGCCAGCAGCGTCACAGGGGAGGATACTGAAGCTTTCTTT.

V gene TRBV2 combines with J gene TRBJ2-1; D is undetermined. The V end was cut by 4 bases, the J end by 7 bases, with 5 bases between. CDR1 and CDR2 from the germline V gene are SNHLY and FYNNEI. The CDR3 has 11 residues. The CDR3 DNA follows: TGTGCCAGCAGTGTAAAGAATGAGCAGTTCTTC. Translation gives CASSVKNEQFF.

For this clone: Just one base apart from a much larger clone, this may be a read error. The CDR3 sequence: CASNLGGQGYPDTQYF. CDR3 nucleotide sequence: TGTGCCAGCAACTTAGGGGGACAGGGGTACCCAGATACGCAGTATTTT. The chain is built from TRBV7-8 and TRBJ2-3, with 10 bases lining up with TRBD1. Germline CDR1 SGHVS, CDR2 FQNEAQ. The CDR3 spans 16 residues. Using reference TRBV7-8 and TRBJ2-3 for the parts outside the CDR3, the full variable domain is GAGVSQSPRYKVAKRGQDVALRCDPISGHVSLFWYQQALGQGPEFLTYFQNEAQLDKSGLPSDRFFAERPEGSVSTLKIQRTQQEDSAVYLCASNLGGQGYPDTQYFGPGTRLTVL.

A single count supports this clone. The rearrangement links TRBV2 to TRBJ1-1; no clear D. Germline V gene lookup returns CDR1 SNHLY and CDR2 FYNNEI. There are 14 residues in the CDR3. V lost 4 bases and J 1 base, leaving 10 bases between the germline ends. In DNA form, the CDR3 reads TGTGCCAGCAGTGTGGGGTCAAGGAACACTGAAGCTTTCTTT. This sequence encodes CASSVGSRNTEAFF.

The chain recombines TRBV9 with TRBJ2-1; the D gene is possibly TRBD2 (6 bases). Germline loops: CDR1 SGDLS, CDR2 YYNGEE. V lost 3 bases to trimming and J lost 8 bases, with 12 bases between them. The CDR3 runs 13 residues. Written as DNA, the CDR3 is TGTGCCAGCAGCGAGGGGACTGGGGATGAGCAGTTCTTC. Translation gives CASSEGTGDEQFF.

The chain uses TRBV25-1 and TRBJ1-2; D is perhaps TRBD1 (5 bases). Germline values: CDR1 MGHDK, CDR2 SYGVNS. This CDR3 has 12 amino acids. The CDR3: CVTREGLYGYTF. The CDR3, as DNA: TGTGTCACCAGGGAGGGTTTATATGGCTACACCTTC.

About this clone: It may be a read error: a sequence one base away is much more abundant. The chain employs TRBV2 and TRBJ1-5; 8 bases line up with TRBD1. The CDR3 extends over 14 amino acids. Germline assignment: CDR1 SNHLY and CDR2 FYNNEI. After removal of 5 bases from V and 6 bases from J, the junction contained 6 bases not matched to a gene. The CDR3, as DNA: TGTGCCAGCAGTACGGACAGGGAGATTCAGCCCCAGCATTTT. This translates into CASSTDREIQPQHF.

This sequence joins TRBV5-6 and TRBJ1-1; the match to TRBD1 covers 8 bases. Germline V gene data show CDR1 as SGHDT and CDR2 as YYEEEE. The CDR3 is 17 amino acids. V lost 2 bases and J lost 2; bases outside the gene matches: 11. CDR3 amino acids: CASSFGVTGALNTEAFF. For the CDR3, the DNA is TGTGCCAGCAGCTTCGGGGTGACAGGGGCTCTAAACACTGAAGCTTTCTTT.

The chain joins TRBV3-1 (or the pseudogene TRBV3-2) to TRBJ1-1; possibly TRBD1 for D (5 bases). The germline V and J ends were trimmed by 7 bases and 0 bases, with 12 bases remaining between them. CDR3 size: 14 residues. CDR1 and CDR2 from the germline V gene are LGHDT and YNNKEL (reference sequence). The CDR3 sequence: CASKPRGMNTEAFF. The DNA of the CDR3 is TGTGCCAGCAAACCTCGGGGGATGAACACTGAAGCTTTCTTT.

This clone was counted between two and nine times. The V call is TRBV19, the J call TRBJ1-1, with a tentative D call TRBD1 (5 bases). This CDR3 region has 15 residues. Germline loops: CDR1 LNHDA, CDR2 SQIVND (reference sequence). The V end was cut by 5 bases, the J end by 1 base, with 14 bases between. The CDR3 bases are TGTGCCAGTAGTTCGACCGGGACGGAGAACACTGAAGCTTTCTTT. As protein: CASSSTGTENTEAFF. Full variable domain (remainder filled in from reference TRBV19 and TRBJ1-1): DGGITQSPKYLFRKEGQNVTLSCEQNLNHDAMYWYRQDPGQGLRLIYYSQIVNDFQKGDIAEGYSVSREKKESFPLTVTSAQKNPTAFYLCASSSTGTENTEAFFGQGTRLTVV.

The CDR3 nucleotides read TGTGCCAGCAGTCCCGCGGGGGGGCAAGCCAATGAGCAGTTCTTC. It encodes CASSPAGGQANEQFF. The gene calls are TRBV6-2 or TRBV6-3 and TRBJ2-1, with 9 bases that match TRBD2. The CDR3 is 15 residues long. The germline V gene has CDR1 MNHEY and CDR2 SVGEGT. With V trimmed by 5 bases and J by 6 bases, 8 bases remained unmatched.

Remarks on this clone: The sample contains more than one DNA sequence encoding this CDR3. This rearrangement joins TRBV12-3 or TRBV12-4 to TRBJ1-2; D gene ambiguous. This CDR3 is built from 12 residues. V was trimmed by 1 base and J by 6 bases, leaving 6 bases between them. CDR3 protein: CASSLGLNGYTF. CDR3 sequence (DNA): TGTGCCAGCAGTTTAGGTCTCAATGGCTACACCTTC.

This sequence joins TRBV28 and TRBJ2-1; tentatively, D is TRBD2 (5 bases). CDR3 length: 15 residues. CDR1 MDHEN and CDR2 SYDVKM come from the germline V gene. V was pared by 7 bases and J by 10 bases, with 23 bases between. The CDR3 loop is CASNNFFGSAREQFF. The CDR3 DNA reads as TGTGCCAGCAACAACTTCTTTGGGAGCGCGCGGGAGCAGTTCTTC. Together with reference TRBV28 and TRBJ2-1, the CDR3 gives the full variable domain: DVKVTQSSRYLVKRTGEKVFLECVQDMDHENMFWYRQDPGLGLRLIYFSYDVKMKEKGDIPEGYSVSREKKERFSLILESASTNQTSMYLCASNNFFGSAREQFFGPGTRLTVL.

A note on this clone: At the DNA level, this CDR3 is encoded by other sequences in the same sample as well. The chain's CDR3 is CASSLVGQEGRETQYF. The CDR3 DNA is TGTGCCAGCAGCTTGGTAGGACAGGAGGGGCGAGAGACCCAGTACTTC. V is TRBV5-6 and J is TRBJ2-5, with a tentative D call TRBD1 (7 bases). This CDR3 contains 16 residues. In germline, CDR1 is SGHDT, CDR2 YYEEEE. V was shortened by 0 bases and J by 4 bases, with 16 bases between the two germline ends.

CDR3 in amino acids: CASRGGQLNEKLFF. The CDR3, as DNA: TGTGCCAGCAGAGGAGGACAGCTTAATGAAAAACTGTTTTTT. This rearrangement joins TRBV14 to TRBJ1-4, with a tentative D call TRBD1 (6 bases). The CDR3 has 14 amino acids. V shed 6 bases and J shed 4 bases, with 12 bases lying between them. Germline-derived CDR1 and CDR2 are SGHDN and FVKESK.

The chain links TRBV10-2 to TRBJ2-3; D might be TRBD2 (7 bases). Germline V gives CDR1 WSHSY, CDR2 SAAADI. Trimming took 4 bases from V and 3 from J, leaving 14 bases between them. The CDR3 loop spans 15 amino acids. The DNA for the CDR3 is TGCGCCAGCAGTGGGGGGGGCCACGAGACAGATACGCAGTATTTT. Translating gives CASSGGGHETDTQYF.

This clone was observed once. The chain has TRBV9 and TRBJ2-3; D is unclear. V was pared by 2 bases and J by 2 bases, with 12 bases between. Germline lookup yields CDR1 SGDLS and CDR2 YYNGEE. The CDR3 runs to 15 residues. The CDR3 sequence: CASSVLFNPTDTQYF. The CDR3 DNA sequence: TGTGCCAGCAGCGTTCTATTTAATCCCACAGATACGCAGTATTTT.

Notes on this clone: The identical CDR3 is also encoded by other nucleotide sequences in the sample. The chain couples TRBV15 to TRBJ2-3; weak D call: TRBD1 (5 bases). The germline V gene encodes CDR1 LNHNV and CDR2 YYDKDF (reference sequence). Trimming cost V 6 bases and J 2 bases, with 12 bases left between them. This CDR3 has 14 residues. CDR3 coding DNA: TGTGCCACCAGTAGGGGATTGTACACAGATACGCAGTATTTT. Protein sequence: CATSRGLYTDTQYF.

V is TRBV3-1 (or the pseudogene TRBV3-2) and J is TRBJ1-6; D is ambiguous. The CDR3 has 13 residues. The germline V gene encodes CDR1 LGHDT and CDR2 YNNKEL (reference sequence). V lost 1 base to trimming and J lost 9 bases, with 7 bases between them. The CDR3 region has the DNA TGTGCCAGCAGCCAAGCGCCGTCTTCACCCCTCCACTTT. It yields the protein CASSQAPSSPLHF.

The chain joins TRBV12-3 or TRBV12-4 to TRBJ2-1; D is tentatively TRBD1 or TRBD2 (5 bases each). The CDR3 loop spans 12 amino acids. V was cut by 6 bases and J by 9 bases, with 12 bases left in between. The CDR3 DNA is TGTGCCAGCAGCGCAGCTGGGGGTGAGCAGTTCTTC. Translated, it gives CASSAAGGEQFF.

The CDR3 is CASSQVRTGGVEQFF. CDR3 DNA sequence: TGCGCCAGCAGCCAAGTCAGGACAGGGGGCGTTGAGCAGTTCTTC. This chain joins TRBV4-1 and TRBJ2-1; 11 positions match TRBD1. In germline, CDR1 is MGHRA, CDR2 YSYEKL. The CDR3 sequence is 15 residues long. With V trimmed by 1 base and J by 9 bases, 5 bases remained unmatched.

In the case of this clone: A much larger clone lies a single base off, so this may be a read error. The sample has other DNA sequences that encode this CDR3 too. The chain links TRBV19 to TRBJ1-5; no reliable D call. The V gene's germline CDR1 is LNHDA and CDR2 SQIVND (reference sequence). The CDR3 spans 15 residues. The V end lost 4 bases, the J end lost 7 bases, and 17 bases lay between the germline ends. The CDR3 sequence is CASSTGDRVGQPQHF. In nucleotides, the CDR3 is TGTGCCAGTAGTACGGGTGATAGGGTGGGGCAGCCCCAGCATTTT.

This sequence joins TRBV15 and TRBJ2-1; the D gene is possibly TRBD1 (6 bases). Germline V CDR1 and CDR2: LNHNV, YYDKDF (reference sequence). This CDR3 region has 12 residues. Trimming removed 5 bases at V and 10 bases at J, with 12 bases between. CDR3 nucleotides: TGTGCCACCAGCTCAGGGGCCGGGGAGCAGTTCTTC. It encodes CATSSGAGEQFF.

DNA of the CDR3: TGTGCCAGCAGCTTGCCACAAGGGGGCCGGACTGAAGCTTTCTTT. This translates into CASSLPQGGRTEAFF. The chain is built from TRBV5-6 and TRBJ1-1; 7 bases fit TRBD1. The CDR3 has 15 amino acids. Germline-derived CDR1 and CDR2 are SGHDT and YYEEEE. After removal of 1 base from V and 5 bases from J, the junction contained 8 bases not matched to a gene.

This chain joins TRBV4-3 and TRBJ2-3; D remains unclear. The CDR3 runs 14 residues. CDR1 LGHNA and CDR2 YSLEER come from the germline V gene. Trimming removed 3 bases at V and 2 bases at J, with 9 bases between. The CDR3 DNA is TGCGCCAGCAGCCAGGTGGGGATCACAGATACGCAGTATTTT. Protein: CASSQVGITDTQYF.

CDR3 DNA sequence: TGTGCCAGTAGTATAGATAAAGGAAACGGGTATAGCAATCAGCCCCAGCATTTT. Translated, it gives CASSIDKGNGYSNQPQHF. The rearrangement uses TRBV19 and TRBJ1-5; D is undetermined. Germline V gene sequence: CDR1 LNHDA, CDR2 SQIVND (reference sequence). Trimming left V 0 bases short and J 0 bases short, with 15 bases between. This CDR3 has 18 residues.

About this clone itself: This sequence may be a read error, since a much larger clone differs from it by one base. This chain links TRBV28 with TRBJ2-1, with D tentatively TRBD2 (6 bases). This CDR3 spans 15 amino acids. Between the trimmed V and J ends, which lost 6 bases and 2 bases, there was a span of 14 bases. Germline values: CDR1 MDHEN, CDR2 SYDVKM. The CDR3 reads CASSLLEGTYNEQFF. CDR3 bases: TGTGCCAGCAGCCTTCTGGAGGGCACCTACAATGAGCAGTTCTTC.

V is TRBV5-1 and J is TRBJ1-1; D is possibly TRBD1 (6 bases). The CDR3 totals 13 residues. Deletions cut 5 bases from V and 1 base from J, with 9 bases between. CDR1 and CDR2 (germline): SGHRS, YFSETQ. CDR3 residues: CASRWTANTEAFF. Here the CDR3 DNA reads TGCGCCAGCAGATGGACAGCGAACACTGAAGCTTTCTTT.

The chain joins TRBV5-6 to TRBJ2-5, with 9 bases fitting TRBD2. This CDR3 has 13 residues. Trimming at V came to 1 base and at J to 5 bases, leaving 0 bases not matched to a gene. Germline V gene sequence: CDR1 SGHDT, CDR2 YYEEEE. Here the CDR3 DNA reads TGTGCCAGCAGCTTGACTAGCGGGGAGACCCAGTACTTC. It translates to CASSLTSGETQYF.

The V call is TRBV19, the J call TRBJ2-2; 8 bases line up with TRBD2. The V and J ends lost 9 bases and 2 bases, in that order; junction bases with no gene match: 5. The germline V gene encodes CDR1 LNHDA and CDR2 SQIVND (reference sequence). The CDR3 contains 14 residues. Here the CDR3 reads CASYLAGNTGELFF. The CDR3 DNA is TGTGCCAGCTATTTAGCGGGAAACACCGGGGAGCTGTTTTTT.

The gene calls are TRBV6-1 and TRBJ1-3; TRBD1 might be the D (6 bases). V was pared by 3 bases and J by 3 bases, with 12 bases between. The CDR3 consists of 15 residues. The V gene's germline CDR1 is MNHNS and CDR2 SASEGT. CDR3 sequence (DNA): TGTGCCAGCAGTGAGGGCAGGGGTAATGGAAACACCATATATTTT. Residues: CASSEGRGNGNTIYF.